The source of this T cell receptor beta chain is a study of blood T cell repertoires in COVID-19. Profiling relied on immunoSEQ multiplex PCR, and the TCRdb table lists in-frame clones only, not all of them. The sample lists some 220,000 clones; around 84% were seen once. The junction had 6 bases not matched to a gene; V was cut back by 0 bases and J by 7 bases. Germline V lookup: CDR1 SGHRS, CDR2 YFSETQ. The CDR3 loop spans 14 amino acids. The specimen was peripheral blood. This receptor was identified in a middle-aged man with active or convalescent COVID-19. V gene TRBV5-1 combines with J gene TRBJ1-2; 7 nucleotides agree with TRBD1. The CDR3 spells CASSLDNRGSGYTF. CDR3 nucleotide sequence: TGCGCCAGCAGCTTGGATAACAGGGGTAGTGGCTACACCTTC.